This T cell receptor beta chain was profiled in a study of T cell repertoires in aging, cancer and after chemotherapy. Study-level results: Age-matched healthy donors had significantly more diverse, less clonal blood TCR repertoires than untreated cancer patients. Across the chemotherapy interval, each cancer cohort showed higher median generation probability, suggesting thymic rebound.

V lost 7 bases to trimming and J lost 4 bases, with 20 bases between them. The germline V gene has CDR1 SGHKS and CDR2 YYEKEE (reference sequence). This CDR3 is 15 amino acids long. TRB rearrangements spanning V, D and J were amplified using mixed TRB-A/B primers. TCRdb itself ran the multiplex PCR reads through MiXCR, one entry per CDR3 protein. Of about 3,000 distinct CDR3 sequences detected, 28% appear once; the ten largest clones hold about 8.1%. Amplification of TCR beta used genomic DNA extracted from peripheral blood. Worth noting for this clonotype: Its cognate antigen is unknown.

Sequencing input: blood. This receptor was taken from a human donor with a solid tumor. J is TRBJ1-1 and V is TRBV5-5; weak D call: TRBD1 (6 bases). The CDR3 sequence: CASHQRDRWSTEAFF. For the CDR3, the DNA is TGTGCCAGCCACCAGAGAGACAGGTGGTCCACTGAAGCTTTCTTT.